The clone carrying this TCR beta chain was seen at least ten times. The antigen remains undetermined. The entry originates in a study of early T cells in non-severe SARS-CoV-2 infection. The overall study: The authors sequenced bulk RNA from unsorted whole blood, leaving chains unpaired. Study-wide results and caveats: VDJdb-based annotation leaned toward anti-spike CD8 responses and missed private and CD4 specificities.

TCRdb processed the 5' RACE reads anew with MiXCR; each CDR3 protein has one entry. The repertoire holds more than 15,000 distinct CDR3 sequences, under 7% seen once, with approximately 6.6% in the top ten. This CDR3 is built from 16 residues. Per the germline V gene, CDR1 is KGHSH and CDR2 is LQKENI. The germline V and J ends were trimmed by 3 bases and 1 base, with 13 bases remaining between them. The material sequenced was whole blood, taken at baseline. The V gene is TRBV18, the J gene TRBJ2-1; D may be TRBD1 (5 bases). This clonotype was sampled from an adult who was a healthcare worker with PCR-confirmed SARS-CoV-2 infection or an uninfected control (not recorded which). The CDR3 region has the DNA TGTGCCAGCTCACCGGTCAGGGATGTTTCCTACAATGAGCAGTTCTTC. This sequence encodes CASSPVRDVSYNEQFF.